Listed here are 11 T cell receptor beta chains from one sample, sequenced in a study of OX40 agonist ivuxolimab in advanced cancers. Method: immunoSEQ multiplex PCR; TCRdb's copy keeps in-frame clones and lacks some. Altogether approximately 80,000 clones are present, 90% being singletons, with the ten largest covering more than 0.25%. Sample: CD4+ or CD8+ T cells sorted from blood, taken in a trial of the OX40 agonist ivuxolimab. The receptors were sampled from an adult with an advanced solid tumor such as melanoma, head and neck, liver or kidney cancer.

The CDR3 reads CASSHPQGRLGGKLFF. The CDR3 DNA reads TGCGCCAGCAGCCACCCCCAAGGCAGGTTGGGGGGAAAACTGTTTTTT. V and J are TRBV4-1 and TRBJ1-4; a possible D gene is TRBD1 (5 bases). This CDR3 is built from 16 residues. Trimming removed 3 bases at V and 10 bases at J, with 21 bases between. The germline V gene encodes CDR1 MGHRA and CDR2 YSYEKL.

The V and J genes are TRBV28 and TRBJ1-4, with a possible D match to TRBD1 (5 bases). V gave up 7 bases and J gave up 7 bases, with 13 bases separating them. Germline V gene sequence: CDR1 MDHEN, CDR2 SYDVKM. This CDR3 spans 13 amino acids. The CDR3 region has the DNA TGTGCCAGCACGACCAGGGACGGTGAAAAACTGTTTTTT. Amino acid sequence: CASTTRDGEKLFF. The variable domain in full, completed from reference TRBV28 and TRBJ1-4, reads DVKVTQSSRYLVKRTGEKVFLECVQDMDHENMFWYRQDPGLGLRLIYFSYDVKMKEKGDIPEGYSVSREKKERFSLILESASTNQTSMYLCASTTRDGEKLFFGSGTQLSVL.

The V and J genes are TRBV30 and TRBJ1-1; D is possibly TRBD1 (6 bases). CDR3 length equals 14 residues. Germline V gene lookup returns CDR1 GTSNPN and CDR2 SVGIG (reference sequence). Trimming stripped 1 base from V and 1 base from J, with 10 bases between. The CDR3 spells CAWSATGRNTEAFF. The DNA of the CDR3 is TGTGCCTGGAGTGCAACAGGGAGGAACACTGAAGCTTTCTTT.

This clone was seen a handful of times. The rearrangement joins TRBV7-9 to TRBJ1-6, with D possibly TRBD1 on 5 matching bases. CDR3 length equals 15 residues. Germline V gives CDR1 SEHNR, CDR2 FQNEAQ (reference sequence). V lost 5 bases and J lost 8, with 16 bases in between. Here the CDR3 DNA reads TGTGCCAGCAGCCTCAGGGAGGGCACCCATTCACCCCTCCACTTT. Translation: CASSLREGTHSPLHF.

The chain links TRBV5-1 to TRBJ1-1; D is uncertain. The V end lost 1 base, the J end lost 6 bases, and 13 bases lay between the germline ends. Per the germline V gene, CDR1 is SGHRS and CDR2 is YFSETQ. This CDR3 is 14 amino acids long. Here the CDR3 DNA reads TGCGCCAGCAGCTTGTACTCTATTCTAGCTGAAGCTTTCTTT. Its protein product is CASSLYSILAEAFF.

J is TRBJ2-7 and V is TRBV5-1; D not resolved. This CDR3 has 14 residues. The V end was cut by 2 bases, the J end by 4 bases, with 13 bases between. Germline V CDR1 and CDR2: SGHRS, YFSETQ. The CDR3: CASSFRESAYEQYF. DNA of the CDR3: TGCGCCAGCAGCTTCAGAGAGAGTGCGTACGAGCAGTACTTC.

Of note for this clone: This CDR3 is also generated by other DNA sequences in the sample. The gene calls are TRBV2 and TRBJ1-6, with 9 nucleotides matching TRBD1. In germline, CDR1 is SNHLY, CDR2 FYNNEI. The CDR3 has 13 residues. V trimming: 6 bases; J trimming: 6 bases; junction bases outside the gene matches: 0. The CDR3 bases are TGTGCCAGCAGGGGACAGGGTAATTCACCCCTCCACTTT. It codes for CASRGQGNSPLHF.

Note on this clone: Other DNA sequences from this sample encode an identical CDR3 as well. The CDR3 DNA is TGTGCCAGCAGTGGAAACACTGAAGCTTTCTTT. This encodes CASSGNTEAFF. The V call is TRBV6-5, the J call TRBJ1-1; D uncertain. V gave up 5 bases and J gave up 2 bases, with 3 bases separating them. Germline loops: CDR1 MNHEY, CDR2 SVGAGI. The CDR3 loop spans 11 amino acids.

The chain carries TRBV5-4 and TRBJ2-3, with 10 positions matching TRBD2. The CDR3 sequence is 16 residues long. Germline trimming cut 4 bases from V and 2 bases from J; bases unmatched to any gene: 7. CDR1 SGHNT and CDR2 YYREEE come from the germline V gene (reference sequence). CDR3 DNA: TGTGCCAGCAGCCTAAAAGCGGGGGGGGTCACAGATACGCAGTATTTT. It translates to CASSLKAGGVTDTQYF.

In nucleotides, the CDR3 is TGCGCCAGCAGGGCGGGACAGGGGACGAACACCGGGGAGCTGTTTTTT. It yields the protein CASRAGQGTNTGELFF. The chain uses TRBV10-1 and TRBJ2-2; 10 nucleotides agree with TRBD1. The CDR3 extends over 16 amino acids. The germline V gene has CDR1 WNHNN and CDR2 SYGVQD (reference sequence). V lost 6 bases, J lost 0 bases, and 4 bases stayed unmatched.

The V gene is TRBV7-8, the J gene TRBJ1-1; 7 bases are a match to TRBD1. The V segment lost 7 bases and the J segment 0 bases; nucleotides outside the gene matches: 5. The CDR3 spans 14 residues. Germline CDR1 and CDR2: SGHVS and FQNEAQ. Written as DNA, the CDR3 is TGTGCCAGCACCTTGGGACAGATGAACACTGAAGCTTTCTTT. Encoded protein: CASTLGQMNTEAFF.